This T cell receptor beta chain emerged from a study of T cell responses to AZD1222 COVID-19 vaccine. General observations from the study: None of the repertoires were sampled until the peak T cell response had passed. Among those given AZD1222, only six or seven were seropositive at baseline. Unmutated variant regions reportedly attract nearly half of all spike-specific TCRs. Among vaccine-associated CD4 TCRs, coverage spanned spike, with dominance at 160-218 and 743-854.

Assay: immunoSEQ multiplex PCR; the TCRdb copy retains only in-frame clones and omits some. This table holds 110,000 or so clones, more than 70% found once. Germline V gene lookup returns CDR1 LGHDT and CDR2 YNNKEL (reference sequence). With 8 bases removed from V and 1 base from J, the gap between germline ends came to 5 bases. The CDR3 has 12 residues. About this clone: The antigen remains unidentified.

The chain combines TRBV3-1 (or the pseudogene TRBV3-2) with TRBJ2-2; D is possibly TRBD2 (5 bases). The clonotype originates from an adult in good health. Sequenced material: peripheral blood, taken on day 0 of MenACWY control vaccination. The CDR3 nucleotides are TGTGCCAGCGGGAGGAACACCGGGGAGCTGTTTTTT. Protein sequence: CASGRNTGELFF.